A selection of T cell receptor beta chains follows, all from one sample in a study of T cells in Graves' hyperthyroidism and ophthalmopathy. MiXCR, run by TCRdb on the multiplex PCR reads, gives a single entry per CDR3 protein. The table has 340,000 or so distinct CDR3 sequences, 15% to 20% seen once. Input material: blood. These TCRs come from a woman aged 50 to 60 with Graves' hyperthyroidism. CDR3s leave out the opening cysteine and the closing phenylalanine or tryptophan. Each record gives: V gene, J gene, CDR3 protein.

TRBV12-3/TRBV12-4	TRBJ1-5	ASSFGRLFNQPQH
TRBV28	TRBJ2-1	ASSFGDSYNEQF
TRBV6-1	TRBJ2-2	ASNPTGGAGAGELF
TRBV20-1	TRBJ1-5	SARTGTVSNQPQH
TRBV3-1	TRBJ2-5	ASSQVISGAEEETQY
TRBV4-1	TRBJ2-1	ASSQFEGADEQF
TRBV6-6	TRBJ2-1	ASSYSWSLSSYNEQF
TRBV12-3/TRBV12-4	TRBJ2-7	ASSLGGAPYEQY
TRBV13	TRBJ2-5	ASLGQGETQY
TRBV4-2	TRBJ1-2	ASSQEKMNRVGSGYT
TRBV9	TRBJ1-2	ASSGRAGGYT
TRBV20-1	TRBJ2-5	SARTGTGVETQY
TRBV11-2	TRBJ2-3	ASSLAGGLGDTQY
TRBV12-3/TRBV12-4	TRBJ1-2	ASSPRQGTYGYT
TRBV5-1	TRBJ2-1	ASSRGLAVPSYNEQF
TRBV20-1	TRBJ2-3	SAHIQGSTQY
TRBV18	TRBJ2-1	ASSPPGLTNSNEQF
TRBV10-1	TRBJ1-1	ASSESTGSEAF
TRBV5-8	TRBJ2-1	ASSLEGYYNEQF
TRBV6-2/TRBV6-3	TRBJ2-1	AGSTTGVNEQF
TRBV18	TRBJ2-1	ASSPPSGRVSNEQF
TRBV3-1	TRBJ2-2	ASSQGLFTGELF
TRBV12-3/TRBV12-4	TRBJ1-5	ASSPVAEGQPQH
TRBV5-1	TRBJ2-2	ASNKNTGELF
TRBV2	TRBJ1-4	ASRSGRATNEKLF
TRBV30	TRBJ1-5	AWSRSPLAPQH
TRBV7-2	TRBJ2-3	ASSPGGRGTDTQY
TRBV5-1	TRBJ2-6	ASSFALMGPLSGANVLT
TRBV18	TRBJ2-3	ASSPVAGDTDTQY
TRBV7-2	TRBJ1-5	ASSSPTANQPQH
TRBV7-9	TRBJ2-1	ASSWTSGTLGNEQF
TRBV20-1	TRBJ2-3	SAAQRTGGNTDTQY
TRBV2	TRBJ2-5	ASSRVGETQY
TRBV6-4	TRBJ2-3	ASSEQGGADTQY
TRBV28	TRBJ2-2	ASSLPGTGELF
TRBV5-1	TRBJ1-1	ASSLSGFSAF
TRBV3-1	TRBJ2-7	ASSPLGRMPYEQY
TRBV24-1	TRBJ2-3	ATSDLQGQGLHTDTQY
TRBV7-8	TRBJ2-5	ASSFGTNPGETQY
TRBV20-1	TRBJ1-1	SATSQPKGAF
TRBV6-6	TRBJ2-5	ASSYSFGETQY
TRBV6-1	TRBJ2-7	ASKEVGVVEQY
TRBV20-1	TRBJ2-5	SARVPGSYQETQY
TRBV2	TRBJ1-6	ASINVNSPLH
TRBV11-1	TRBJ2-3	ASSSRLAGGRDTQY
TRBV29-1	TRBJ1-2	SVVASSYGYT
TRBV6-1	TRBJ2-1	ASSSGRTYNEQF
TRBV18	TRBJ2-3	ASSPPVPGTSGSKQY
TRBV20-1	TRBJ2-5	SARRGGGQETQY